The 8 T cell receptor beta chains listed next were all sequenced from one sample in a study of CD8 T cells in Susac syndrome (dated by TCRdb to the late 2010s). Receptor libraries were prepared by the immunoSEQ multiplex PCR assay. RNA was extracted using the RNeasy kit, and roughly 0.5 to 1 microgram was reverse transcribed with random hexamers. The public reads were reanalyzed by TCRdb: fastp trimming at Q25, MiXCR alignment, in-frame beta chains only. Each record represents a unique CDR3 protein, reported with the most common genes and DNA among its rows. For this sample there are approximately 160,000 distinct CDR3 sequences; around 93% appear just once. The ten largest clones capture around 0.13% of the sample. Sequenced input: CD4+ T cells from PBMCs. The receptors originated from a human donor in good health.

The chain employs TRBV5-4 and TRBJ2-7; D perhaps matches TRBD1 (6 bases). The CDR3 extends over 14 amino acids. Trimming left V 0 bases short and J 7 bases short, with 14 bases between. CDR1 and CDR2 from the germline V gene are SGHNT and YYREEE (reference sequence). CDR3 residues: CASSLEGGRGEQYF. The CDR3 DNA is TGTGCCAGCAGCTTGGAAGGGGGACGCGGGGAGCAGTACTTC.

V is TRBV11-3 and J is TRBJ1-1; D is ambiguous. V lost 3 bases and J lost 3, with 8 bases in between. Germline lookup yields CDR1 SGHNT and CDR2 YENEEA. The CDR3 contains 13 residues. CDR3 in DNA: TGTGCCAGCAGCTTTAGAGTCGACACTGAAGCTTTCTTT. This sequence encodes CASSFRVDTEAFF.

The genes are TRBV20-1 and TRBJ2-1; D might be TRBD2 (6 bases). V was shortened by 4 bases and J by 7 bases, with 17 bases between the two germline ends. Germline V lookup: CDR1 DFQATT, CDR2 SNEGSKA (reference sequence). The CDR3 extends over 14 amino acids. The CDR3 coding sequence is TGCAGTGCTACCGGGGGTTTAGGACGTAATGAGCAGTTCTTC. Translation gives CSATGGLGRNEQFF.

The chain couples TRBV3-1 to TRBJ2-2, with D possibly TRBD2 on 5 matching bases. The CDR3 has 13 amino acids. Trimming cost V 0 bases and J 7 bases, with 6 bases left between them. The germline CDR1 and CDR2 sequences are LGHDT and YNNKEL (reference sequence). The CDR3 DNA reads TGTGCCAGCAGCCAAGACCGGGGCGGGGAGCTGTTTTTT. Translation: CASSQDRGGELFF.

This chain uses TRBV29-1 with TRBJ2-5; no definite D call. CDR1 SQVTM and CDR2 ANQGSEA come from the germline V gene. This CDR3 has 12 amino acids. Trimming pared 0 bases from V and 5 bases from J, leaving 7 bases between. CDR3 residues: CSVEDWRETQYF. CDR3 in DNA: TGCAGCGTTGAAGATTGGCGGGAGACCCAGTACTTC.

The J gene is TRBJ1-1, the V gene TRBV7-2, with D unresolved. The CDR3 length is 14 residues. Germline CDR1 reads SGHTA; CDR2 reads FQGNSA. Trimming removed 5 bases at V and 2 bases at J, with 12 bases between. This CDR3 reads CASSPYKLNTEAFF. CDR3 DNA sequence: TGTGCCAGCAGCCCCTACAAGTTAAACACTGAAGCTTTCTTT.

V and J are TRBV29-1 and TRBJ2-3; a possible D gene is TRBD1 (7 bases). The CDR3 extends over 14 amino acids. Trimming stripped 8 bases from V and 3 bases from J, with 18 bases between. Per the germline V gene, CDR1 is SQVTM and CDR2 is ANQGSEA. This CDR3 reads CSLKEGAGTDTQYF. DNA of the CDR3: TGCAGCCTGAAGGAGGGGGCGGGTACAGATACGCAGTATTTT.

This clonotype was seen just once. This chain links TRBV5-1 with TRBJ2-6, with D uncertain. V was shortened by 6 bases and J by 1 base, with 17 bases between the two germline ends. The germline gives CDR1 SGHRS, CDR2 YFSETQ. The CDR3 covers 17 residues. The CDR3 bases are TGCGCCAGCAACCCAGCCAAAGGCGATTCTGGGGCCAACGTCCTGACTTTC. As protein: CASNPAKGDSGANVLTF.